Listed below are T cell receptor beta chains from one sample, sequenced in a study of OX40 agonist ivuxolimab in advanced cancers. The data were produced by immunoSEQ multiplex PCR, yet TCRdb's version contains in-frame clones alone and is incomplete. Seen here are about 49,000 clones, around 84% observed once, and the top ten hold about a fifth. Source: CD4+ or CD8+ T cells sorted from blood, taken in a trial of the OX40 agonist ivuxolimab. All receptors come from an adult with an advanced solid tumor such as melanoma, head and neck, liver or kidney cancer. Both conserved end residues are part of each CDR3. Fields, in order: D gene, J gene, CDR3 length, V gene, clone size, CDR3 DNA, CDR3 protein. D genes are given only for firm matches. Rows give clone size only sometimes, using once, few, many, or a class for an expanded clone.

>TRBD1|TRBJ2-1|15|TRBV27|-
TGTGCCAGCAGTTCGGACCAGACAGGGGGCAATGAGCAGTTCTTC
CASSSDQTGGNEQFF
>-|TRBJ2-2|13|TRBV7-3|once
TGTGCCAGCCGGCAGCCGAACACCGGGGAGCTGTTTTTT
CASRQPNTGELFF
>-|TRBJ2-2|13|TRBV6-5|once
TGTGCCAGCAGCCTCAGGGGTACCGGGGAGCTGTTTTTT
CASSLRGTGELFF
>-|TRBJ2-2|14|TRBV7-2|-
TGTGCCAGCAGCCCTCGGACTAACACCGGGGAGCTGTTTTTT
CASSPRTNTGELFF
>-|TRBJ2-4|13|TRBV19|-
TGTGCCAGTTCCGGGCTAGCCAAAAACATTCAGTACTTC
CASSGLAKNIQYF
>-|TRBJ1-6|15|TRBV4-3|-
TGCGCCAGCAGCCTTTCGGTCTCCTATAATTCACCCCTCCACTTT
CASSLSVSYNSPLHF
>TRBD1|TRBJ1-1|12|TRBV19|-
TGTGCCAGTGGGCAGGGGGGGACTGAAGCTTTCTTT
CASGQGGTEAFF
>-|TRBJ1-1|13|TRBV14|-
TGTGCCAGCAGCCTCGGATGGAACACTGAAGCTTTCTTT
CASSLGWNTEAFF
>-|TRBJ1-5|14|TRBV30|-
TGTGCCTGGAGTGTAGGGAGGACAGCTCAGCCCCAGCATTTT
CAWSVGRTAQPQHF
>-|TRBJ2-5|17|TRBV7-8|-
TGTGCCAGCAGCTCACCTAACCGGGACAAAGTCCAAGAGACCCAGTACTTC
CASSSPNRDKVQETQYF
>TRBD1|TRBJ1-2|16|TRBV28|-
TGTGCCAGCAGTCAGACAGGGGGGATTCTGTTCTATGGCTACACCTTC
CASSQTGGILFYGYTF
>TRBD1|TRBJ1-2|15|TRBV7-9|-
TGTGCCAGCAGCCCTCCGGGACAGGGATACTATGGCTACACCTTC
CASSPPGQGYYGYTF
>TRBD2|TRBJ2-3|15|TRBV27|-
TGTGCCAGCAGCCCCGGGACTACCAGCACAGATACGCAGTATTTT
CASSPGTTSTDTQYF
>TRBD1|TRBJ1-1|15|TRBV4-3|-
TGCGCCAGCAGCCAACGCCGGGACAGGGGTACTGAAGCTTTCTTT
CASSQRRDRGTEAFF
>TRBD1|TRBJ2-7|17|TRBV4-1|-
TGCGCCAGCAGCCAAGAAGTGAGGGGACAGGACCTCTACGAGCAGTACTTC
CASSQEVRGQDLYEQYF
>TRBD1|TRBJ2-1|16|TRBV4-1|-
TGCGCCAGCAGCCAAGAAATGGGACAGACGTACAATGAGCAGTTCTTC
CASSQEMGQTYNEQFF
>-|TRBJ1-1|12|TRBV19|-
TGTGCCAGTAGTAGTAGGGTCAGGGGAGCTTTCTTT
CASSSRVRGAFF
>-|TRBJ2-7|16|TRBV2|-
TGTGCCAGCAGTGAAGGGTGGACACGGAGCTCCTACGAGCAGTACTTC
CASSEGWTRSSYEQYF
>-|TRBJ2-2|14|TRBV19|-
TGTGCCAGTAGTCCTTTAACTTGGTCCGGGGAGCTGTTTTTT
CASSPLTWSGELFF
>TRBD2|TRBJ2-1|16|TRBV4-2|-
TGTGCCAGCAGCCAAGAAGAGAGCGGGGGGCAAAATGAGCAGTTCTTC
CASSQEESGGQNEQFF
>TRBD1|TRBJ1-1|12|TRBV6-6|medium-sized
TGTGCCAGCAGAACAGGGGGGACTGAAGCTTTCTTT
CASRTGGTEAFF
>TRBD1|TRBJ2-7|16|TRBV9|-
TGTGCCAGCAGCGTAGGGACAGGGGCAAGCTCCTACGAGCAGTACTTC
CASSVGTGASSYEQYF
>-|TRBJ1-1|13|TRBV27|-
TGTGCCAGCAGTTCTACCATGAACACTGAAGCTTTCTTT
CASSSTMNTEAFF
>TRBD2|TRBJ2-5|17|TRBV4-2|-
TGTGCCAGCAGCCAAAACCCCGGGTGGGGGAGGGAGGAGACCCAGTACTTC
CASSQNPGWGREETQYF
>-|TRBJ1-2|15|TRBV6-5|-
TGTGCCAGCAGTTACTCGAGTGTTGCTCCAGGTGGCTACACCTTC
CASSYSSVAPGGYTF
>TRBD1|TRBJ2-1|18|TRBV4-3|-
TGCGCCAGCAGCCCCCGGGACAGGGTACGGGATTCCTACAATGAGCAGTTCTTC
CASSPRDRVRDSYNEQFF
>TRBD2|TRBJ2-5|14|TRBV27|-
TGTGCCAGCAGTTCGCTAGCGGGGGGGGAGACCCAGTACTTC
CASSSLAGGETQYF
>TRBD1|TRBJ1-1|14|TRBV11-3|-
TGTGCCAGCAGCCGGACAGGCGCGAACACTGAAGCTTTCTTT
CASSRTGANTEAFF
>-|TRBJ1-1|13|TRBV7-2|few
TGTGCCAGCACCTTTCGGGGCAGCACTGAAGCTTTCTTT
CASTFRGSTEAFF
>TRBD2|TRBJ2-3|12|TRBV7-9|-
TGTGCCAGCAGCTTCGGGGGGGATACGCAGTATTTT
CASSFGGDTQYF
>TRBD2|TRBJ2-2|14|TRBV7-9|-
TGTGCCAGCACCCCGGGAGGCGGGACCGGGGAGCTGTTTTTT
CASTPGGGTGELFF
>-|TRBJ1-1|15|TRBV7-9|few
TGTGCCAGCAGCCCGGTTGGGGCAATGAACACTGAAGCTTTCTTT
CASSPVGAMNTEAFF
>-|TRBJ2-7|13|TRBV30|-
TGTGCCTGGAGCGTTCAACCCAACCGCGAGCAGTACTTC
CAWSVQPNREQYF
>-|TRBJ2-1|11|TRBV7-9|-
TGTGCCAGCACGGACATCAATGAGCAGTTCTTC
CASTDINEQFF
>-|TRBJ2-7|13|TRBV11-2|-
TGTGCCAGCGGCTGGGGCAATTCCTACGAGCAGTACTTC
CASGWGNSYEQYF
>-|TRBJ1-1|14|TRBV4-1|-
TGCGCCAGCAGCCAAGATCGGGGGGCCACTGAAGCTTTCTTT
CASSQDRGATEAFF